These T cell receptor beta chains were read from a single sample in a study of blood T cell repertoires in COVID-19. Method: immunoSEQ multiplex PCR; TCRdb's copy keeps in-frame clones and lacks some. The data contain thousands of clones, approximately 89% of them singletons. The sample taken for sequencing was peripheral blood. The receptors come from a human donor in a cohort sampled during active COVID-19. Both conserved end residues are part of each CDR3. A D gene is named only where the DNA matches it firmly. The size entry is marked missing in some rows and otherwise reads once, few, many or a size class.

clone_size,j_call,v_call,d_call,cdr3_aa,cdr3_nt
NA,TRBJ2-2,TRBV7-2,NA,CASSLEASGNPNTGELFF,TGTGCCAGCAGCTTAGAAGCATCAGGGAACCCGAACACCGGGGAGCTGTTTTTT
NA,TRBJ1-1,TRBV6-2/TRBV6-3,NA,CASSYSPGALTEAFF,TGTGCCAGCAGTTACTCTCCGGGAGCCTTGACAGAGGCTTTCTTT
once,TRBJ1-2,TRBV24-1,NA,CATSDILYGYTF,TGTGCCACCAGTGACATCCTATATGGCTACACCTTC
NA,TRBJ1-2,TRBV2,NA,CASSEGDSYGYTF,TGTGCCAGCAGTGAAGGAGACTCCTATGGCTACACCTTC
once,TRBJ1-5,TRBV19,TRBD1,CASISSTGRSNQPQHF,TGTGCCAGTATTTCTTCGACAGGGAGGTCCAATCAGCCCCAGCATTTT
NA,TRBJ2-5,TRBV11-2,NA,CASSLDFEETQYF,TGTGCCAGCAGCTTAGATTTTGAGGAGACCCAGTACTTC
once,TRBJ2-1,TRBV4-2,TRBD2,CASNPRLAGYNEQFF,TGTGCCAGCAACCCTAGACTAGCGGGGTACAATGAGCAGTTCTTC
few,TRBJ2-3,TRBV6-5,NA,CASSSYTDTQYF,TGTGCCAGCAGTTCTTACACAGATACGCAGTATTTT
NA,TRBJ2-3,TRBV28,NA,CASSTWTDGTPDTQYF,TGTGCCAGCAGCACCTGGACAGACGGGACCCCAGATACGCAGTATTTT
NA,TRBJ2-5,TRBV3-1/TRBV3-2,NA,CASSQESREETQYF,TGTGCCAGCAGCCAAGAGAGCAGGGAAGAGACCCAGTACTTC
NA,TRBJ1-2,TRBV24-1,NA,CATESGVGGYTF,TGTGCCACCGAGTCGGGGGTCGGTGGCTACACCTTC
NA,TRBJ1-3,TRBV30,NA,CAWRRGGAKGNTIYF,TGTGCCTGGAGGAGGGGGGGCGCTAAGGGAAACACCATATATTTT
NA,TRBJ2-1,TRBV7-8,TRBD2,CASSLAPRASGRAHNEQFF,TGTGCCAGCAGCTTAGCGCCCCGTGCTAGCGGGAGGGCGCACAATGAGCAGTTCTTC
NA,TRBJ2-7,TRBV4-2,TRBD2,CASSRTVAGEDEQYF,TGTGCCAGCAGCCGGACCGTAGCGGGAGAGGACGAGCAGTACTTC
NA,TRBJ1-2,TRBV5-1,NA,CASSLDPTGSYGYTF,TGCGCCAGCAGCTTGGATCCGACAGGTTCATATGGCTACACCTTC
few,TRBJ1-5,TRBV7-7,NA,CASNGTLGGNQPQHF,TGTGCTAGCAACGGGACACTCGGAGGCAATCAGCCCCAGCATTTT
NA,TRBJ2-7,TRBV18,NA,CASSLAREVPYEQYF,TGTGCCAGCTCACTTGCCAGGGAGGTACCCTACGAGCAGTACTTC
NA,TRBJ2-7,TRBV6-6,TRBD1,CASGDRGPYEQYF,TGTGCCAGCGGCGACAGGGGGCCGTACGAGCAGTACTTC
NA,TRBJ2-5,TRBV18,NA,CASSPLGRQETQYF,TGTGCCAGCTCACCACTGGGCAGGCAAGAGACCCAGTACTTC
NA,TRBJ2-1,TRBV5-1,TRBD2,CASSPRASGTANEQFF,TGCGCCAGCAGCCCTCGAGCTAGCGGGACTGCCAATGAGCAGTTCTTC
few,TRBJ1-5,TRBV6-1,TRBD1,CASSGLTGTGGNQPQHF,TGTGCCAGCAGTGGCCTCACCGGGACAGGGGGCAATCAGCCCCAGCATTTT
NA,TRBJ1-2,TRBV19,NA,CASSNDRQEGNYGYTF,TGTGCCAGTAGTAATGATCGACAGGAAGGCAACTATGGCTACACCTTC
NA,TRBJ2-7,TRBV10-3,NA,CAISEGAYEQYF,TGTGCCATCAGTGAAGGGGCCTACGAGCAGTACTTC
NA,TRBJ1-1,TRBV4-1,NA,CASSQVITALAAGDTEAFF,TGCGCCAGCAGCCAAGTTATAACGGCCCTCGCGGCAGGGGACACTGAAGCTTTCTTT
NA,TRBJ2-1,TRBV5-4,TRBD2,CASSRTPDGRASMNEQFF,TGTGCCAGCAGCCGGACTCCGGACGGGAGGGCCAGTATGAATGAGCAGTTCTTC
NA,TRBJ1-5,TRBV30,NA,CAWSVGQGNQPQHF,TGTGCCTGGAGTGTTGGTCAGGGCAATCAGCCCCAGCATTTT
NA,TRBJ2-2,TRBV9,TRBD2,CASSVAPLAGVGTGELFF,TGTGCCAGCAGCGTAGCGCCACTAGCGGGAGTTGGGACCGGGGAGCTGTTTTTT
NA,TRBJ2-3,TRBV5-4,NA,CASSPRPFEGDTQYF,TGTGCCAGCTCCCCCAGACCATTTGAGGGAGATACGCAGTATTTT
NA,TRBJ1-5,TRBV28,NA,CASRGQGNQPQHF,TGTGCCAGCAGAGGGCAGGGGAATCAGCCCCAGCATTTT
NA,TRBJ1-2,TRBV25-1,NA,CASSEWGRNYGYTF,TGTGCCAGCAGTGAATGGGGCAGGAACTATGGCTACACCTTC
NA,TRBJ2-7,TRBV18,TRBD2,CASSPGTRSNEQYF,TGTGCCAGCTCACCCGGGACTAGATCTAACGAGCAGTACTTC
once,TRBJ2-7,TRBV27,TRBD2,CASRLALAGMYEQYF,TGTGCCAGCAGACTAGCCCTAGCGGGTATGTACGAGCAGTACTTC
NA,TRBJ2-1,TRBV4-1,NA,CASSQDSTDESSYNEQFF,TGCGCCAGCAGCCAAGATTCGACAGACGAGAGCTCCTACAATGAGCAGTTCTTC
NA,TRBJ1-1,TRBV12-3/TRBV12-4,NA,CASSPPARGRAFF,TGTGCCAGCAGCCCCCCCGCGCGGGGGCGAGCTTTCTTT
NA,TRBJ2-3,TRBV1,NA,CTSSRSQTSVSTDTQYF,TGCACCAGCAGCCGTTCTCAGACTAGCGTTAGCACAGATACGCAGTATTTT
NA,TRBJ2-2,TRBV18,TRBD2,CASSPRTLAGVGTTGELFF,TGTGCCAGCTCACCAAGGACCTTGGCGGGAGTCGGAACGACCGGGGAGCTGTTTTTT
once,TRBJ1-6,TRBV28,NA,CASSLWGAGVGNSPLHF,TGTGCCAGCAGTTTATGGGGGGCAGGGGTGGGTAATTCACCCCTCCACTTT
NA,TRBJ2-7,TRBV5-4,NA,CASSLVENEQYF,TGTGCCAGCAGCTTGGTGGAGAACGAGCAGTACTTC
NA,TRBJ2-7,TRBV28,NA,CASGGPSSYEQYF,TGTGCCAGCGGAGGACCCAGCTCCTACGAGCAGTACTTC
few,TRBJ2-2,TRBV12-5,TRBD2,CASGLGTSGTLGELFF,TGTGCTAGTGGTTTGGGGACTAGCGGGACCCTAGGGGAGCTGTTTTTT
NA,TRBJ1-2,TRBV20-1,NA,CSASAGALSGYGYTF,TGCAGTGCTAGTGCAGGGGCCCTATCAGGCTATGGCTACACCTTC